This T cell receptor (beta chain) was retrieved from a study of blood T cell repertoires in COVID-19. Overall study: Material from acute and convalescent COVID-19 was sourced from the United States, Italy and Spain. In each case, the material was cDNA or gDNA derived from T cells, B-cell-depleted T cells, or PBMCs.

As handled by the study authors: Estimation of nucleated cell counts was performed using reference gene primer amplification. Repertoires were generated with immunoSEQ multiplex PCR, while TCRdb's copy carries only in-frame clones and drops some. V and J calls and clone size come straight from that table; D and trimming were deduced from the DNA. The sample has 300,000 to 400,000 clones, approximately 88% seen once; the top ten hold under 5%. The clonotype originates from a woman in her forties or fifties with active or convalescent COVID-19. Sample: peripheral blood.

The DNA for the CDR3 is TGTGCCAGCAGTTTCGGGGGGGGGATTTCCTACAATGAGCAGTTCTTC. Amino acid sequence: CASSFGGGISYNEQFF. The genes are TRBV27 and TRBJ2-1; 8 bases match TRBD2. There are 16 residues in the CDR3. The germline gives CDR1 MNHEY, CDR2 SMNVEV (reference sequence). V lost 3 bases to trimming and J lost 1 base; unmatched junction nucleotides: 5.